Shown below are 14 T cell receptor beta chains from a single sample sequenced in a study of regulatory T cells in long-lasting Graves disease. This sample's time point: newly diagnosed GD, antithyroid drugs for less than 3 months. The TCR library used RNA extracted from PBMCs. Investigators prepared the TCR beta libraries by applying iRepertoire HTBI primers and Arm-PCR of CDR3 regions. Each CDR3 protein is one row after TCRdb ran MiXCR on the multiplex PCR reads. In the table there are approximately 540,000 distinct CDR3 sequences, about 12% of which are singletons. The sample was also linked to a second study, of T cells in Graves' hyperthyroidism and ophthalmopathy.

The sample was peripheral blood mononuclear cells (PBMCs), taken at new diagnosis, from a patient treated with antithyroid drugs. The receptors were sampled from a woman aged 25 to 39 with Graves disease.

CDR3 residues: CASSQGLAGLRNTGELFF. CDR3 DNA sequence: TGTGCCAGCAGCCAGGGACTAGCGGGATTACGAAACACCGGGGAGCTGTTTTTT. V and J are TRBV7-2 and TRBJ2-2; the match to TRBD2 covers 13 bases. The CDR3 totals 18 residues. The V segment lost 5 bases and the J segment 2 bases; nucleotides outside the gene matches: 8. CDR1 is SGHTA, CDR2 FQGNSA, per germline.

This clonotype showed up just a few times. CDR3 DNA sequence: TGCAGTGCTAGAGACTCTGGGGGGGCGGGTGAAAAACTGTTTTTT. Amino acids: CSARDSGGAGEKLFF. The chain joins TRBV20-1 to TRBJ1-4; maybe TRBD1 (6 bases). In germline, CDR1 is DFQATT, CDR2 SNEGSKA (reference sequence). The CDR3 consists of 15 residues. V lost 0 bases, J lost 7 bases, and 15 bases lay in between.

This clonotype was counted a few times. J is TRBJ2-6 and V is TRBV19; TRBD1 matches at 7 bases. Per the germline V gene, CDR1 is LNHDA and CDR2 is SQIVND (reference sequence). V trimming: 3 bases; J trimming: 2 bases; junction bases outside the gene matches: 4. There are 16 residues in the CDR3. CDR3 protein: CASSMVGTAGANVLTF. CDR3 coding DNA: TGTGCCAGTAGTATGGTAGGGACAGCTGGGGCCAACGTCCTGACTTTC. Combining the CDR3 with reference TRBV19 and TRBJ2-6 gives the whole variable domain DGGITQSPKYLFRKEGQNVTLSCEQNLNHDAMYWYRQDPGQGLRLIYYSQIVNDFQKGDIAEGYSVSREKKESFPLTVTSAQKNPTAFYLCASSMVGTAGANVLTFGAGSRLTVL.

This clonotype was counted ten times or more. The chain carries TRBV3-1 and TRBJ2-7; D call uncertain. V gave up 0 bases and J gave up 3 bases, with 6 bases separating them. The germline V gene has CDR1 LGHDT and CDR2 YNNKEL (reference sequence). This CDR3 comprises 13 residues. The CDR3 spells CASSQEGIYEQYF. In nucleotides, the CDR3 is TGTGCCAGCAGCCAAGAGGGTATCTACGAGCAGTACTTC.

This clonotype has just a few counts. The chain recombines TRBV13 with TRBJ1-3; TRBD1 is a possible D gene (6 bases). Germline V gene lookup returns CDR1 PRHDT and CDR2 FYEKMQ (reference sequence). The ends were cut back, 4 bases at V and 6 bases at J, with 16 bases in the middle. The CDR3 is made up of 15 amino acids. The CDR3 here is CASSSIDRPQNTIYF. The DNA of the CDR3 is TGTGCCAGCAGCTCCATCGACAGGCCGCAAAACACCATATATTTT. Combining the CDR3 with reference TRBV13 and TRBJ1-3 gives the whole variable domain AAGVIQSPRHLIKEKRETATLKCYPIPRHDTVYWYQQGPGQDPQFLISFYEKMQSDKGSIPDRFSAQQFSDYHSELNMSSLELGDSALYFCASSSIDRPQNTIYFGEGSWLTVV.

In its sample, this clonotype was seen once. The chain is built from TRBV9 and TRBJ2-7; D is uncertain. V was shortened by 4 bases and J by 3 bases, with 11 bases between the two germline ends. The length of the CDR3 is 13 residues. CDR1 and CDR2 (germline): SGDLS, YYNGEE. CDR3 protein: CASSLVDDYEQYF. DNA of the CDR3: TGTGCCAGCAGCTTAGTGGACGACTACGAGCAGTACTTC.

This clonotype was seen at least ten times. The chain couples TRBV20-1 to TRBJ2-3; no definite D call. This CDR3 comprises 14 residues. Germline V gives CDR1 DFQATT, CDR2 SNEGSKA (reference sequence). V was trimmed by 1 base and J by 6 bases, leaving 14 bases between them. CDR3 DNA sequence: TGCAGTGCTAGAGGCCCCGGTCGTCCGGATACGCAGTATTTT. Residues: CSARGPGRPDTQYF.

At least ten counts were recorded for this clonotype. V and J are TRBV7-9 and TRBJ1-5; D may be TRBD1 (5 bases). Per germline, CDR1 SEHNR and CDR2 FQNEAQ (reference sequence). This CDR3 region has 16 residues. V lost 5 bases and J lost 0, with 14 bases in between. CDR3: CASSPLRGYSNQPQHF. CDR3 DNA sequence: TGTGCCAGCAGCCCCTTGCGGGGGTATAGCAATCAGCCCCAGCATTTT.

The rearrangement joins TRBV5-4 to TRBJ2-1; tentative D call: TRBD2 (6 bases). V lost 3 bases and J 0 bases, leaving 16 bases between the germline ends. The CDR3 is made up of 17 amino acids. CDR1 and CDR2 (germline): SGHNT, YYREEE (reference sequence). The CDR3 spells CASSSLVAASSYNEQFF. For the CDR3, the DNA is TGTGCCAGCAGCTCACTTGTAGCGGCGAGCTCCTACAATGAGCAGTTCTTC.

This clonotype showed up many times. The chain employs TRBV20-1 and TRBJ2-5; 8 positions match TRBD2. V lost 1 base, J lost 9 bases, and 10 bases stayed unmatched. CDR3 size: 14 residues. The germline CDR1 and CDR2 sequences are DFQATT and SNEGSKA (reference sequence). The CDR3 here is CSARAGTSHSAQYF. The CDR3 nucleotides read TGCAGTGCTAGAGCCGGGACTAGTCACTCGGCCCAGTACTTC.

This clonotype was seen many times. The chain joins TRBV15 to TRBJ2-7; D may be TRBD2 (5 bases). V gave up 0 bases and J gave up 5 bases, with 11 bases separating them. This CDR3 has 14 amino acids. CDR1 is LNHNV and CDR2 is YYDKDF in the germline V gene (reference sequence). The CDR3 nucleotides are TGTGCCACCAGCAGAGATCGAACCGGGAACGAGCAGTACTTC. Translated, it gives CATSRDRTGNEQYF.

This clonotype was seen many times. This chain connects TRBV28 to TRBJ2-1, with TRBD2 matching 8 bases. The CDR3 has 14 amino acids. Germline loops: CDR1 MDHEN, CDR2 SYDVKM. The trim removed 5 bases at V and 9 bases at J, leaving 9 bases unmatched. The CDR3 here is CASSPAGEGIEQFF. The CDR3 nucleotides are TGTGCCAGCAGTCCAGCGGGAGAAGGAATTGAGCAGTTCTTC. The full variable domain, rest sourced from reference TRBV28 and TRBJ2-1, is DVKVTQSSRYLVKRTGEKVFLECVQDMDHENMFWYRQDPGLGLRLIYFSYDVKMKEKGDIPEGYSVSREKKERFSLILESASTNQTSMYLCASSPAGEGIEQFFGPGTRLTVL.

In this sample, this clonotype turned up a few times. The J gene is TRBJ2-7, the V gene TRBV28; a possible D gene is TRBD1 (5 bases). This CDR3 has 15 amino acids. Germline CDR1 and CDR2: MDHEN and SYDVKM. V shed 7 bases and J shed 0 bases, with 16 bases lying between them. CDR3 residues: CASTPGQGASYEQYF. DNA for the CDR3: TGTGCCAGCACCCCTGGTCAGGGCGCCTCCTACGAGCAGTACTTC.

As to this clonotype: A far larger clone is one nucleotide away, so this likely arose from a read error. The V gene is TRBV24-1, the J gene TRBJ2-7; D is possibly TRBD1 or TRBD2 (6 bases each). The germline V gene has CDR1 KGHDR and CDR2 SFDVKD. This CDR3 comprises 13 residues. The V end lost 4 bases, the J end lost 7 bases, and 13 bases lay between the germline ends. In DNA form, the CDR3 reads TGTGCCACCAGTGACTCGGGGGCATATGAGCAGTACTTC. Amino acids: CATSDSGAYEQYF.